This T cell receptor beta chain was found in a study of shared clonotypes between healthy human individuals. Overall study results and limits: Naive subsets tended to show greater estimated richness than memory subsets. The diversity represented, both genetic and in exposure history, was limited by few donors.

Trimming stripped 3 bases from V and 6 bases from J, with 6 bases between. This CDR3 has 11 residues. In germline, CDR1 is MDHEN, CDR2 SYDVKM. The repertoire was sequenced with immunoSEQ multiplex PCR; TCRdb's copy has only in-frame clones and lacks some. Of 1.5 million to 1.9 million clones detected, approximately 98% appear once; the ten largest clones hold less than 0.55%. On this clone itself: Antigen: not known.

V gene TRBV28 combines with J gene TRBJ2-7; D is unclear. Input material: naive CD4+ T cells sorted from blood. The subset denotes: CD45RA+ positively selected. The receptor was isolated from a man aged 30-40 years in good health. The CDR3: CASSFEAEQYF. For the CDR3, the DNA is TGTGCCAGCAGTTTCGAGGCCGAGCAGTACTTC.